The 28 T cell receptor beta chains in this list originate from one sample, sequenced in a study of OX40 agonist ivuxolimab in advanced cancers. The data were produced by immunoSEQ multiplex PCR, yet TCRdb's version contains in-frame clones alone and is incomplete. The sample holds around 12,000 clones, roughly 74% seen once. Specimen: CD4+ or CD8+ T cells sorted from blood, collected in a trial of the OX40 agonist ivuxolimab. The source is an adult with an advanced solid tumor such as melanoma, head and neck, liver or kidney cancer.

V and J are TRBV27 and TRBJ2-3; 7 nucleotides line up with TRBD1. The germline V gene encodes CDR1 MNHEY and CDR2 SMNVEV (reference sequence). Germline trimming cut 6 bases from V and 0 bases from J; bases unmatched to any gene: 9. The CDR3 is 16 residues long. DNA for the CDR3: TGTGCCAGCAGCCTAAGCAGGGGGTCTAGCACAGATACGCAGTATTTT. Residues: CASSLSRGSSTDTQYF.

The chain uses TRBV27 and TRBJ2-5; D is undetermined. This CDR3 has 16 residues. V lost 6 bases, J lost 2 bases, and 19 bases lay in between. Per the germline V gene, CDR1 is MNHEY and CDR2 is SMNVEV (reference sequence). As DNA, the CDR3 is TGTGCCAGCAGCCCCTTTCAATCGACACTTCAAGAGACCCAGTACTTC. This gives the protein CASSPFQSTLQETQYF.

This chain links TRBV11-2 with TRBJ2-1; 14 nucleotides line up with TRBD2. The CDR3 runs 18 residues. Germline CDR1 reads SGHAT; CDR2 reads FQNNGV. Trimming removed 5 bases from V and 4 bases from J; junction bases left unmatched: 10. The CDR3 loop is CASSPGTSGSFKYNEQFF. The CDR3 DNA follows: TGTGCCAGCAGCCCCGGGACTAGCGGGAGTTTTAAATACAATGAGCAGTTCTTC. Combining the CDR3 with reference TRBV11-2 and TRBJ2-1 gives the whole variable domain EAGVAQSPRYKIIEKRQSVAFWCNPISGHATLYWYQQILGQGPKLLIQFQNNGVVDDSQLPKDRFSAERLKGVDSTLKIQPAKLEDSAVYLCASSPGTSGSFKYNEQFFGPGTRLTVL.

This clone was found a few times. The chain has TRBV6-5 and TRBJ1-1; TRBD1 matches at 7 bases. Trimming removed 0 bases from V and 4 bases from J; junction bases left unmatched: 2. Germline V lookup: CDR1 MNHEY, CDR2 SVGAGI. The CDR3 consists of 14 residues. The CDR3 sequence is CASSYSWTGTEAFF. The CDR3 nucleotides read TGTGCCAGCAGTTACTCATGGACAGGCACTGAAGCTTTCTTT.

J is TRBJ2-1 and V is TRBV13; the match to TRBD2 covers 7 bases. Trimming took 4 bases from V and 6 from J; bases not matched to a gene: 3. CDR3 length: 13 residues. Germline CDR1 reads PRHDT; CDR2 reads FYEKMQ (reference sequence). The CDR3 sequence is CASSWGLINEQFF. CDR3 DNA sequence: TGTGCCAGCAGCTGGGGACTAATCAATGAGCAGTTCTTC.

This rearrangement joins TRBV7-9 to TRBJ2-7; maybe TRBD1 (5 bases). CDR1 and CDR2 (germline): SEHNR, FQNEAQ (reference sequence). The CDR3 is 14 residues long. V lost 7 bases and J 6 bases, leaving 19 bases between the germline ends. DNA for the CDR3: TGTGCCAGCATCCCCGGCGAAGACAGAGGCGAGCAGTACTTC. Its protein product is CASIPGEDRGEQYF.

The rearrangement links TRBV2 to TRBJ1-2, with D possibly being TRBD1 (5 bases). The V end was cut by 9 bases, the J end by 3 bases, with 14 bases between. The CDR3 is 13 amino acids. Germline V gene lookup returns CDR1 SNHLY and CDR2 FYNNEI. DNA of the CDR3: TGTGCCAGGTTAGGGGAGTCAGACTATGGCTACACCTTC. Its protein is CARLGESDYGYTF.

The J gene is TRBJ2-1, the V gene TRBV15, with D uncertain. The V end lost 9 bases, the J end lost 0 bases, and 9 bases lay between the germline ends. CDR1 LNHNV and CDR2 YYDKDF come from the germline V gene (reference sequence). The CDR3 contains 13 residues. The CDR3 bases are TGTGCCACGAGCGCGAGCTCCTACAATGAGCAGTTCTTC. It codes for CATSASSYNEQFF. Full variable domain (outside the CDR3, taken from reference TRBV15 and TRBJ2-1): DAMVIQNPRYQVTQFGKPVTLSCSQTLNHNVMYWYQQKSSQAPKLLFHYYDKDFNNEADTPDNFQSRRPNTSFCFLDIRSPGLGDTAMYLCATSASSYNEQFFGPGTRLTVL.

The gene calls are TRBV30 and TRBJ1-1; perhaps TRBD1 as D (6 bases). Deletions cut 1 base from V and 1 base from J, with 16 bases between. Germline values: CDR1 GTSNPN, CDR2 SVGIG (reference sequence). This CDR3 is 16 amino acids long. DNA of the CDR3: TGTGCCTGGAGTGGTACAGGGACGAGGTCGAACACTGAAGCTTTCTTT. Amino acids: CAWSGTGTRSNTEAFF.

This chain joins TRBV5-4 and TRBJ2-7; TRBD2 matches 10 bases. The CDR3 totals 15 residues. The junction had 8 bases not matched to a gene; V was cut back by 1 base and J by 7 bases. CDR1 is SGHNT, CDR2 YYREEE, per germline (reference sequence). The CDR3 DNA reads as TGTGCCAGCAGCTTGAGGCTAGCGGGAGTTCGGGAGCAGTACTTC. This gives the protein CASSLRLAGVREQYF. Combining the CDR3 with reference TRBV5-4 and TRBJ2-7 gives the whole variable domain ETGVTQSPTHLIKTRGQQVTLRCSSQSGHNTVSWYQQALGQGPQFIFQYYREEENGRGNFPPRFSGLQFPNYSSELNVNALELDDSALYLCASSLRLAGVREQYFGPGTRLTVT.

This chain links TRBV28 with TRBJ1-4; 7 nucleotides agree with TRBD1. The ends lost 3 bases at V and 6 bases at J; junction bases unmatched: 10. Germline V gives CDR1 MDHEN, CDR2 SYDVKM. This CDR3 has 16 residues. The DNA of the CDR3 is TGTGCCAGCAGTTTGGAGATAGGGGGCGGCGATGAAAAACTGTTTTTT. This gives the protein CASSLEIGGGDEKLFF.

The chain links TRBV11-3 to TRBJ2-7; D is perhaps TRBD1 or TRBD2 (5 bases each). Per germline, CDR1 SGHNT and CDR2 YENEEA. The length of the CDR3 is 19 residues. Between the trimmed V and J ends, which lost 1 base and 1 base, there was a span of 23 bases. The CDR3 DNA sequence: TGTGCCAGCAGCTTAGCGACTGTGCGACGCCCGGGGCTTTCCTACGAGCAGTACTTC. Its translation: CASSLATVRRPGLSYEQYF.

To note about this clone: This sample also contains other DNA sequences that code for the same CDR3. V is TRBV5-1 and J is TRBJ2-7; TRBD2 matches at 7 bases. This CDR3 spans 15 amino acids. The V and J ends lost 4 bases and 0 bases, in that order; junction bases with no gene match: 7. CDR1 and CDR2 from the germline V gene are SGHRS and YFSETQ. This chain's CDR3 is CASSVGLADSYEQYF. The CDR3 DNA follows: TGCGCCAGCAGCGTCGGGCTAGCGGACTCCTACGAGCAGTACTTC.

The genes are TRBV29-1 and TRBJ1-1; TRBD1 agrees at 9 bases. Per the germline V gene, CDR1 is SQVTM and CDR2 is ANQGSEA. V shed 6 bases and J 2 bases; nucleotides not matched to a gene: 13. CDR3 length: 16 amino acids. The CDR3 DNA is TGCAGCGTAACCCCGGCTAGGACAGGGGTTAACACTGAAGCTTTCTTT. Protein: CSVTPARTGVNTEAFF. The full variable domain, with the rest looked up from reference TRBV29-1 and TRBJ1-1, is SAVISQKPSRDICQRGTSLTIQCQVDSQVTMMFWYRQQPGQSLTLIATANQGSEATYESGFVIDKFPISRPNLTFSTLTVSNMSPEDSSIYLCSVTPARTGVNTEAFFGQGTRLTVV.

The genes are TRBV11-2 and TRBJ2-3; D gene ambiguous. The germline V gene encodes CDR1 SGHAT and CDR2 FQNNGV. V lost 0 bases to trimming and J lost 4 bases, with 17 bases between them. The CDR3 sequence is 17 residues long. CDR3 bases: TGTGCCAGCAGCTTAGAAGTTCTGGCCGGCGGACCAGATACGCAGTATTTT. This codes for CASSLEVLAGGPDTQYF.

The gene calls are TRBV27 and TRBJ1-1; 7 bases match TRBD1. This CDR3 is built from 16 residues. From germline, CDR1 is MNHEY and CDR2 SMNVEV (reference sequence). The V gene end was trimmed by 6 bases and the J gene end by 1 base; junction bases not matched to a gene: 11. This CDR3 reads CASREGGLMANTEAFF. Here the CDR3 DNA reads TGTGCCAGCAGGGAAGGGGGCCTTATGGCGAACACTGAAGCTTTCTTT.

V usage is TRBV7-3 and J usage is TRBJ2-1, with D tentatively TRBD2 (6 bases). Germline CDR1 reads SGHTA; CDR2 reads FQGTGA. The V end lost 0 bases, the J end lost 5 bases, and 14 bases lay between the germline ends. The CDR3 sequence is 16 residues long. CDR3 nucleotide sequence: TGTGCCAGCAGCTTAACGCTGACTAGTATCCACAATGAGCAGTTCTTC. This encodes CASSLTLTSIHNEQFF.

The chain employs TRBV9 and TRBJ2-7, with a possible D match to TRBD2 (7 bases). Germline V gives CDR1 SGDLS, CDR2 YYNGEE. This CDR3 is built from 15 residues. V was pared by 0 bases and J by 6 bases, with 16 bases between. The CDR3 loop reads CASSVGGGAGTEQYF. CDR3 in DNA: TGTGCCAGCAGCGTAGGAGGGGGGGCAGGGACCGAGCAGTACTTC.

This clone was counted a single time. The chain combines TRBV30 with TRBJ2-7; 11 nucleotides align to TRBD2. V dropped 4 bases and J dropped 7; count of bases not matched to a gene: 9. Germline V lookup: CDR1 GTSNPN, CDR2 SVGIG (reference sequence). The CDR3 is 14 amino acids. CDR3 DNA: TGTGCCTGGACAGTAGGAACTAGCGGGGGTGAGCAGTACTTC. Amino acid sequence: CAWTVGTSGGEQYF.

This chain uses TRBV7-2 with TRBJ2-7, with D perhaps given as TRBD1 or TRBD2 (6 bases each). Trimming removed 3 bases from V and 2 bases from J, with 14 bases in between. The CDR3 totals 15 residues. Germline V lookup: CDR1 SGHTA, CDR2 FQGNSA. In DNA form, the CDR3 reads TGTGCCAGCAGCTTTAGTCGGGGGCGTCCCTACGAGCAGTACTTC. Protein product: CASSFSRGRPYEQYF.

This clone turned up a few times. V and J are TRBV11-3 and TRBJ1-5; D call uncertain. The CDR3 is 13 amino acids. Trimming removed 2 bases at V and 5 bases at J, with 7 bases between. Germline values: CDR1 SGHNT, CDR2 YENEEA. CDR3 sequence: CASSLTDHQPQHF. The DNA for the CDR3 is TGTGCCAGCAGCTTAACCGACCATCAGCCCCAGCATTTT.

This clone was seen only once. The rearrangement links TRBV15 to TRBJ2-1; D is possibly TRBD2 (5 bases). This CDR3 spans 17 amino acids. The V end was cut by 5 bases, the J end by 8 bases, with 25 bases between. Looked up from germline, CDR1 is LNHNV and CDR2 is YYDKDF (reference sequence). The CDR3 nucleotides are TGTGCCACCAGCCCCTCGCTCATGGGCGGACTTCACGATGAGCAGTTCTTC. It yields the protein CATSPSLMGGLHDEQFF.

This chain uses TRBV9 with TRBJ2-2, with 16 bases lining up with TRBD2. CDR3 length equals 20 residues. CDR1 and CDR2 (germline): SGDLS, YYNGEE. The V gene end was trimmed by 1 base and the J gene end by 5 bases; junction bases not matched to a gene: 11. Written as DNA, the CDR3 is TGTGCCAGCAGCGTACCGGGACTAGCGGGAGGGCCGGGAGAGACCGGGGAGCTGTTTTTT. This translates into CASSVPGLAGGPGETGELFF. Full variable domain (remainder filled in from reference TRBV9 and TRBJ2-2): DSGVTQTPKHLITATGQRVTLRCSPRSGDLSVYWYQQSLDQGLQFLIQYYNGEERAKGNILERFSAQQFPDLHSELNLSSLELGDSALYFCASSVPGLAGGPGETGELFFGEGSRLTVL.

DNA of the CDR3: TGTGCCAGCAGCTTTGAGCGGGAGGCCCATACGGGGGAGCAGTACTTC. Translated, it gives CASSFEREAHTGEQYF. The J gene is TRBJ2-7, the V gene TRBV5-4; 9 bases are a match to TRBD2. CDR3 length: 16 residues. The germline gives CDR1 SGHNT, CDR2 YYREEE (reference sequence). V shed 2 bases, J shed 7 bases, and the junction held 13 bases outside the gene matches.

J is TRBJ2-1 and V is TRBV5-8; the match to TRBD2 covers 12 bases. This CDR3 is built from 15 residues. Trimming took 0 bases from V and 8 from J; bases not matched to a gene: 3. The germline V gene has CDR1 SGHTS and CDR2 YDEGEE. CDR3 loop: CASSLGLAGVDEQFF. CDR3 coding DNA: TGTGCCAGCAGCTTGGGACTAGCGGGAGTCGATGAGCAGTTCTTC. The full variable domain, in which reference TRBV5-8 and TRBJ2-1 provide the parts outside the CDR3, is EAGVTQSPTHLIKTRGQQATLRCSPISGHTSVYWYQQALGLGLQFLLWYDEGEERNRGNFPPRFSGRQFPNYSSELNVNALELEDSALYLCASSLGLAGVDEQFFGPGTRLTVL.

V usage is TRBV6-5 and J usage is TRBJ2-7; tentatively, D is TRBD2 (6 bases). CDR3 length equals 13 residues. Trimming removed 6 bases from V and 1 base from J, with 10 bases in between. The germline V gene encodes CDR1 MNHEY and CDR2 SVGAGI. CDR3 region: CASRGSGSYEQYF. CDR3 DNA sequence: TGTGCCAGCAGGGGTAGCGGATCCTACGAGCAGTACTTC.

The chain joins TRBV10-2 to TRBJ2-1, with 9 bases identical to TRBD2. The CDR3 is made up of 14 amino acids. CDR1 is WSHSY and CDR2 is SAAADI in the germline V gene. Losses at the gene ends were 5 bases for V and 7 bases for J; bases not matched to a gene: 6. CDR3 sequence reads: CASSPGLAGNEQFF. The CDR3 DNA reads TGCGCCAGCAGTCCGGGACTAGCTGGGAATGAGCAGTTCTTC.

The V call is TRBV9, the J call TRBJ2-2, with 9 bases aligning to TRBD2. The V gene end was trimmed by 4 bases and the J gene end by 7 bases; junction bases not matched to a gene: 11. The CDR3 loop spans 16 amino acids. The germline gives CDR1 SGDLS, CDR2 YYNGEE. The CDR3 protein is CASSPTRLAEIGELFF. Written as DNA, the CDR3 is TGTGCCAGCAGCCCCACCAGACTAGCGGAGATCGGGGAGCTGTTTTTT. Full variable domain (outside the CDR3, taken from reference TRBV9 and TRBJ2-2): DSGVTQTPKHLITATGQRVTLRCSPRSGDLSVYWYQQSLDQGLQFLIQYYNGEERAKGNILERFSAQQFPDLHSELNLSSLELGDSALYFCASSPTRLAEIGELFFGEGSRLTVL.